The present TCR beta chain was sequenced within a study of a mutant IDH1 vaccine in newly diagnosed glioma. In regard to this clone: The antigen remains unidentified.

Time point here: week 35, safety follow-up. Doses of 300 ug of mutant IDH1 20-mer peptide were given with topical imiquimod. Clones were sequenced by immunoSEQ multiplex PCR, and TCRdb holds only the in-frame ones, with some missing. This table has about 27,000 clones, roughly 80% appearing once. The germline V and J ends were trimmed by 2 bases and 4 bases, with 12 bases remaining between them. CDR1 is SGHKS, CDR2 YYEKEE, per germline (reference sequence). CDR3 length equals 14 residues. This receptor was obtained from a man under 40 with glioma. The specimen was PBMCs, collected from a glioma patient whose treatment included an IDH1 peptide vaccine. The chain recombines TRBV5-5 with TRBJ2-5; maybe TRBD2 (5 bases). CDR3 in DNA: TGTGCCAGCAGCTTCTCGGGGTTGCGAGAGACCCAGTACTTC. It yields the protein CASSFSGLRETQYF.